The sequence of this T cell receptor beta chain was determined in a study of cytomegalovirus exposure and HLA in healthy donors (dated by TCRdb to 2016 to 2017). Study-wide context: According to a later analysis, one platform produced both the 110 or so validation repertoires and the roughly 650 repertoires of the first cohort. The study aimed to test whether signatures of past pathogen exposure could be identified by cataloging public T cell receptors. Besides the first cohort of around 700 subjects, a separate validation cohort made up of some 110 different subjects was used. The study combined high-throughput TCR immunosequencing, statistical association of individual TCRs with disease status, and machine learning to predict cytomegalovirus infection status.

Points the paper makes about the study in general: A later analysis lacked HLA typing for the validation cohort, so it scored co-occurrence in that cohort across all 110 or so repertoires. A later analysis found that TCRs clustered in the first cohort also tended to co-occur in the roughly 110 validation repertoires, with just under 95% of cluster scores above 0. Most TCR sequences were observed very rarely across donors, whereas some public TCRs were present in many individuals. In vitro tests confirmed that three of the cytomegalovirus-associated TCR beta chains recognize cytomegalovirus antigens. The study listed approximately 160 TCR beta chains as associated with cytomegalovirus. Cytomegalovirus status was reported to be diagnosed by the classifier with high specificity and sensitivity in both the original and validation cohorts. It was suggested by the authors that the approach could potentially be generalized to other disease states and immunological phenotypes.

The library was made by the immunoSEQ multiplex PCR assay. The authors' pipeline ran thus. A statistical classification framework was developed to diagnose cytomegalovirus status using the catalog of TCR beta chain sequences. TCRdb holds this immuneACCESS table with in-frame rearrangements only. Some clones are missing; in checked studies, unresolved V genes explain under half, and the rest has no known cause. V, J and clone size reflect that table, while D and trimming were determined from the DNA. The sample profile shows around 350,000 clones; around 86% of them were found once. The top ten hold 0.65% to 0.95% of the sample. Concerning this clone: Its antigen remains unidentified. No quality values exist for individual bases; no much larger clone is one base distant.

Separate from the roughly 650-subject first cohort, the validation cohort of 120 subjects was the group to which the donors belonged. In the germline V gene, CDR1 corresponds to SGHRS and CDR2 to YFSETQ. At the junction V is shortened by 4 bases and J by 6 bases; bases outside the gene matches: 7. The CDR3 measures 14 amino acids from cysteine to phenylalanine. The only DNA kept is the CDR3, 42 bases in frame from the first base. This sequence originates from a woman under 30 in good health and CMV-seronegative. Sequenced material: PBMCs. The chain employs TRBV5-1 and TRBJ2-7; 10 junctional bases match TRBD1. The nucleotides read TGCGCCAGCAGCCCGACAGGGGGCAGAGGCGAGCAGTACTTC. Its protein reads: CASSPTGGRGEQYF.